One sample yielded the 28 T cell receptor beta chains listed below, sequenced in a study of CD8+ T cells in alopecia areata. Treatment denoted: oral pan-JAK inhibitor, 5-10 mg twice daily. RNA, once extracted, was reverse transcribed into cDNA for use as the sequencing template. TCRdb's copy holds only in-frame clones and misses some; the assay was immunoSEQ multiplex PCR. The sample lists around 300,000 clones; about 62% were seen once. Specimen: CD4+ T cells sorted from blood, collected around week 53, from a patient treated with tofacitinib. Source of these receptors: a human donor with alopecia areata.

This clone was seen only a few times. The CDR3 DNA follows: TGCAGCGTTTCGGGGGTAGGGGAGCCCCAGCATTTT. It codes for CSVSGVGEPQHF. This rearrangement joins TRBV29-1 to TRBJ1-5; tentative D call: TRBD1 (5 bases). Germline CDR1 reads SQVTM; CDR2 reads ANQGSEA. Trimming removed 5 bases at V and 8 bases at J, with 13 bases between. The CDR3 spans 12 residues.

In its sample, this clone was seen many times. The V and J genes are TRBV2 and TRBJ1-2; TRBD1 is a possible D gene (5 bases). The V and J ends lost 6 bases and 2 bases respectively, with 10 bases between them. Germline CDR1 and CDR2: SNHLY and FYNNEI. The CDR3 contains 13 residues. This CDR3 reads CASSQGWNYGYTF. In DNA, the CDR3 is TGTGCCAGCAGCCAGGGTTGGAACTATGGCTACACCTTC.

The genes are TRBV5-6 and TRBJ2-1, with TRBD2 matching over 13 bases. The ends lost 5 bases at V and 8 bases at J; junction bases unmatched: 7. This CDR3 is built from 15 residues. The germline V gene encodes CDR1 SGHDT and CDR2 YYEEEE. The CDR3 loop reads CASRRTSGGDDEQFF. In DNA, the CDR3 is TGTGCCAGCAGGCGGACTAGCGGGGGCGACGATGAGCAGTTCTTC.

The rearrangement uses TRBV12-5 and TRBJ1-5, with D tentatively TRBD1 (5 bases). The CDR3 loop spans 14 amino acids. From germline, CDR1 is LGHNT and CDR2 FRNRAP. V dropped 7 bases and J dropped 0 bases, with 10 bases sitting between them. CDR3 nucleotide sequence: TGTGCTAGTGCCAGGGTGAATAGCAATCAGCCCCAGCATTTT. Translating gives CASARVNSNQPQHF.

The V gene is TRBV9, the J gene TRBJ2-1; 7 bases match TRBD1. The germline V gene has CDR1 SGDLS and CDR2 YYNGEE. J lost 12 bases, V lost 1 base, and 7 bases had no gene match. The CDR3 length is 13 residues. The chain's CDR3 is CASSVSSGTVQFF. DNA for the CDR3: TGTGCCAGCAGCGTAAGCTCCGGGACAGTGCAGTTCTTC.

This clone has just a few counts. Other DNA sequences of this sample code for an identical CDR3. The V and J genes are TRBV30 and TRBJ2-1; D remains ambiguous. The CDR3 totals 12 residues. Trimming left V 2 bases short and J 4 bases short, with 6 bases between. Per the germline V gene, CDR1 is GTSNPN and CDR2 is SVGIG (reference sequence). CDR3 residues: CAWSRAYNEQFF. CDR3 bases: TGTGCCTGGAGTCGAGCTTACAATGAGCAGTTCTTC. The full variable domain, its missing parts supplied by reference TRBV30 and TRBJ2-1, is SQTIHQWPATLVQPVGSPLSLECTVEGTSNPNLYWYRQAAGRGLQLLFYSVGIGQISSEVPQNLSASRPQDRQFILSSKKLLLSDSGFYLCAWSRAYNEQFFGPGTRLTVL.

V and J are TRBV30 and TRBJ1-6; TRBD1 is a possible D gene (5 bases). This CDR3 has 13 residues. Germline V gene lookup returns CDR1 GTSNPN and CDR2 SVGIG (reference sequence). V gave up 5 bases and J gave up 10 bases, with 15 bases separating them. The CDR3 protein is CAWDGQGGSPLHF. Written as DNA, the CDR3 is TGTGCCTGGGACGGTCAGGGTGGGTCACCCCTCCACTTT.

The V and J genes are TRBV25-1 and TRBJ2-3; 11 bases map to TRBD2. Germline V gives CDR1 MGHDK, CDR2 SYGVNS. CDR3 length: 13 residues. V lost 11 bases, J lost 2 bases, and 3 bases stayed unmatched. The CDR3 region has the DNA TGTGCCGCGACTAGCGGGGTCACAGATACGCAGTATTTT. Translated: CAATSGVTDTQYF.

This chain uses TRBV4-2 with TRBJ2-3; D is possibly TRBD1 (6 bases). From germline, CDR1 is LGHNA and CDR2 YNFKEQ. The CDR3 is 13 residues long. V was cut by 8 bases and J by 5 bases, with 14 bases left in between. This CDR3 is CASRPGAGDTQYF. The CDR3 nucleotides are TGTGCCAGCCGCCCAGGGGCTGGAGATACGCAGTATTTT.

This clone was counted a few times. V usage is TRBV28 and J usage is TRBJ2-5, with 9 bases aligning to TRBD2. Germline V gene lookup returns CDR1 MDHEN and CDR2 SYDVKM. This CDR3 has 14 residues. The J segment lost 4 bases and the V segment lost 10 bases, leaving 10 bases of the junction unmatched. CDR3 amino acids: CATVLAGGPETQYF. CDR3 DNA: TGTGCCACCGTGTTGGCGGGGGGGCCAGAGACCCAGTACTTC.

A note on this clone: Other DNA sequences in this specimen translate into the identical CDR3. CDR3 coding DNA: TGTGCCAGCAGCATCCGGGACCGCGGAAACACCATATATTTT. Translation gives CASSIRDRGNTIYF. V gene TRBV9 combines with J gene TRBJ1-3; D is perhaps TRBD1 (5 bases). Trimming removed 4 bases at V and 4 bases at J, with 12 bases between. Germline loops: CDR1 SGDLS, CDR2 YYNGEE. The length of the CDR3 is 14 residues.

This clone was counted only a few times. This chain joins TRBV30 and TRBJ2-3; maybe TRBD1 (5 bases). V gave up 7 bases and J gave up 4 bases, with 9 bases separating them. This CDR3 has 11 amino acids. Germline V gene lookup returns CDR1 GTSNPN and CDR2 SVGIG (reference sequence). CDR3 bases: TGTGCCTCACAGGAGCCAGATACGCAGTATTTT. This encodes CASQEPDTQYF.

The rearrangement links TRBV2 to TRBJ2-3, with a possible D match to TRBD2 (6 bases). This CDR3 contains 16 residues. V was shortened by 1 base and J by 6 bases, with 17 bases between the two germline ends. Germline loops: CDR1 SNHLY, CDR2 FYNNEI. The CDR3 nucleotides are TGTGCCAGCAGTGAAGGGAGGGGATACCTAAGGGATACGCAGTATTTT. It yields the protein CASSEGRGYLRDTQYF.

The chain uses TRBV29-1 and TRBJ1-1; 8 bases match TRBD1. Germline V gene lookup returns CDR1 SQVTM and CDR2 ANQGSEA. The J segment lost 0 bases and the V segment lost 7 bases, leaving 1 base of the junction unmatched. There are 12 residues in the CDR3. As DNA, the CDR3 is TGCAGCGGGACAGGGATGAACACTGAAGCTTTCTTT. Translating it yields CSGTGMNTEAFF. Drawing the rest from reference TRBV29-1 and TRBJ1-1, the complete variable domain is SAVISQKPSRDICQRGTSLTIQCQVDSQVTMMFWYRQQPGQSLTLIATANQGSEATYESGFVIDKFPISRPNLTFSTLTVSNMSPEDSSIYLCSGTGMNTEAFFGQGTRLTVV.

This CDR3 reads CAWSVVQGGETQYF. The CDR3 DNA follows: TGTGCCTGGAGTGTAGTTCAGGGTGGAGAGACCCAGTACTTC. This chain connects TRBV30 to TRBJ2-5; tentatively, D is TRBD1 (5 bases). Per germline, CDR1 GTSNPN and CDR2 SVGIG (reference sequence). V shed 0 bases and J shed 4 bases, with 12 bases lying between them. The CDR3 has 14 residues.

This clone has just a few counts. This chain connects TRBV4-3 to TRBJ2-3; D call uncertain. The CDR3 totals 15 residues. Germline V gives CDR1 LGHNA, CDR2 YSLEER. Trimming took 0 bases from V and 5 from J, leaving 12 bases between them. The chain's CDR3 is CASSQDLGYQDTQYF. Here the CDR3 DNA reads TGCGCCAGCAGCCAAGATCTTGGGTATCAAGATACGCAGTATTTT.

This chain uses TRBV30 with TRBJ2-2; the match to TRBD1 covers 8 bases. After removal of 1 base from V and 5 bases from J, the junction contained 3 bases not matched to a gene. Per the germline V gene, CDR1 is GTSNPN and CDR2 is SVGIG (reference sequence). The length of the CDR3 is 14 residues. The CDR3 DNA is TGTGCCTGGAGTGCAGGGGGCATAACCGGGGAGCTGTTTTTT. Translating gives CAWSAGGITGELFF.

V is TRBV29-1 and J is TRBJ1-5; 10 bases map to TRBD1. The CDR3 length is 14 residues. The J segment lost 6 bases and the V segment lost 5 bases, leaving 7 bases of the junction unmatched. CDR1 is SQVTM, CDR2 ANQGSEA, per germline. CDR3 in amino acids: CSVNTGQGPQPQHF. In DNA form, the CDR3 reads TGCAGCGTTAATACGGGACAGGGGCCTCAGCCCCAGCATTTT. Together with reference TRBV29-1 and TRBJ1-5, the CDR3 gives the full variable domain: SAVISQKPSRDICQRGTSLTIQCQVDSQVTMMFWYRQQPGQSLTLIATANQGSEATYESGFVIDKFPISRPNLTFSTLTVSNMSPEDSSIYLCSVNTGQGPQPQHFGDGTRLSIL.

The J gene is TRBJ2-5, the V gene TRBV4-2; D may be TRBD1 (5 bases). The CDR3 is 14 residues long. V gave up 0 bases and J gave up 5 bases, with 10 bases separating them. CDR1 LGHNA and CDR2 YNFKEQ come from the germline V gene. The CDR3 loop is CASSQEGPGETQYF. CDR3 coding DNA: TGTGCCAGCAGCCAAGAGGGGCCGGGTGAGACCCAGTACTTC.

The genes are TRBV30 and TRBJ2-1, with a weak D call TRBD2 (6 bases). The CDR3 consists of 14 residues. Germline CDR1 and CDR2: GTSNPN and SVGIG (reference sequence). With 0 bases removed from V and 10 bases from J, the gap between germline ends came to 16 bases. The CDR3 protein is CAWSVQLRDSEQFF. DNA of the CDR3: TGTGCCTGGAGTGTACAACTCAGGGACTCCGAGCAGTTCTTC.

This clone was seen a handful of times. J is TRBJ2-3 and V is TRBV6-1; D unclear. CDR3 length: 15 amino acids. V was pared by 6 bases and J by 0 bases, with 13 bases between. Looked up from germline, CDR1 is MNHNS and CDR2 is SASEGT. The CDR3 DNA reads as TGTGCCAGCAGCTTTAAGCTTTTTAGCACAGATACGCAGTATTTT. It encodes CASSFKLFSTDTQYF.

J is TRBJ2-7 and V is TRBV2, with TRBD1 identical over 9 bases. The junction had 4 bases not matched to a gene; V was cut back by 3 bases and J by 4 bases. CDR3 length: 14 amino acids. The V gene's germline CDR1 is SNHLY and CDR2 FYNNEI. This CDR3 is CASSDQGQGYEQYF. The DNA of the CDR3 is TGTGCCAGCAGTGACCAGGGACAGGGTTACGAGCAGTACTTC.

This clone was observed once. The chain recombines TRBV30 with TRBJ1-1; D unresolved. This CDR3 is 11 amino acids long. Germline CDR1 reads GTSNPN; CDR2 reads SVGIG (reference sequence). Trimming pared 0 bases from V and 5 bases from J, leaving 4 bases between. DNA for the CDR3: TGTGCCTGGAGTGTAAAAACTGAAGCTTTCTTT. Its translation is CAWSVKTEAFF.

The gene calls are TRBV30 and TRBJ2-7; no firm D call. V was cut by 0 bases and J by 6 bases, with 18 bases left in between. This CDR3 contains 15 residues. Germline CDR1 GTSNPN, CDR2 SVGIG (reference sequence). The CDR3 spells CAWSVRAAVWVEQYF. The CDR3 bases are TGTGCCTGGAGTGTACGGGCGGCGGTCTGGGTCGAGCAGTACTTC.

The rearrangement uses TRBV30 and TRBJ1-5; 7 bases line up with TRBD1. The germline V gene has CDR1 GTSNPN and CDR2 SVGIG (reference sequence). CDR3 length: 13 amino acids. J lost 4 bases, V lost 4 bases, and 4 bases had no gene match. The CDR3 loop is CAWNRGTNQPQHF. CDR3 coding DNA: TGTGCCTGGAACAGGGGCACTAATCAGCCCCAGCATTTT.

The rearrangement links TRBV5-1 to TRBJ2-5; D is uncertain. CDR1 and CDR2 from the germline V gene are SGHRS and YFSETQ. The CDR3 is 12 amino acids. V was clipped by 0 bases and J by 5 bases, with 5 bases between them. The CDR3 protein is CASSLGYETQYF. The CDR3 nucleotides are TGCGCCAGCAGCTTGGGATACGAGACCCAGTACTTC.

CDR3 sequence: CSVGGLGGSYEQYF. CDR3 nucleotide sequence: TGCAGCGTTGGTGGGTTAGGGGGATCCTACGAGCAGTACTTC. The chain recombines TRBV29-1 with TRBJ2-7; tentative D call: TRBD1 (6 bases). Trimming removed 4 bases from V and 1 base from J, with 14 bases in between. This CDR3 has 14 amino acids. The V gene's germline CDR1 is SQVTM and CDR2 ANQGSEA.

The chain is built from TRBV4-1 and TRBJ2-5, with D uncertain. The V and J ends lost 0 bases and 5 bases respectively, with 10 bases between them. This CDR3 spans 14 amino acids. Per the germline V gene, CDR1 is MGHRA and CDR2 is YSYEKL. CDR3 nucleotides: TGCGCCAGCAGCCAAGATTCATCCGGGGAGACCCAGTACTTC. It yields the protein CASSQDSSGETQYF.